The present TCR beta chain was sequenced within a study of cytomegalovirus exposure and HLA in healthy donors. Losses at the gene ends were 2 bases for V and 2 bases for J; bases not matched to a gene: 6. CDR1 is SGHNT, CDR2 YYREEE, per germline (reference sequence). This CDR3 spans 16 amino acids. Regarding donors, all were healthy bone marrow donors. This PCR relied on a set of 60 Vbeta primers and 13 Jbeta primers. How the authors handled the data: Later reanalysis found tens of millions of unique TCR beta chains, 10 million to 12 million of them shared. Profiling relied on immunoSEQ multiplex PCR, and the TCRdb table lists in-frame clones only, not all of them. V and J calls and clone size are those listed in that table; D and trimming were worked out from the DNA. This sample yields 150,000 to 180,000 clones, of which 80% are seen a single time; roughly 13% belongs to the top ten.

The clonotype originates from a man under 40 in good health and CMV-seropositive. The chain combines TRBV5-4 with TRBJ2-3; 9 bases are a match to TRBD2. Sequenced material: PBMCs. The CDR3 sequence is CASSFGGRALTDTQYF. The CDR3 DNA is TGTGCCAGCAGCTTCGGCGGGAGGGCCCTCACAGATACGCAGTATTTT.